This T cell receptor (beta chain) was sequenced during a study of shared clonotypes between healthy human individuals. How the authors handled the data: ImmunoSEQ output lacked quality scores and full-length reads, limiting matched filtering. Clones were sequenced by immunoSEQ multiplex PCR, and TCRdb holds only the in-frame ones, with some missing. The DNA gave D and trimming, while V, J and clone size come from that table. The sample records nearly 600,000 clones, 95% being singletons. Naive CD8 isolation took CD45RO-negative cells positively selected for CCR7 and excluded terminally differentiated effector memory CD45RA+ cells. Study findings and constraints: Compared with memory subsets, naive subsets generally had larger estimated richness. The diversity represented, both genetic and in exposure history, was limited by few donors.

Concerning this clone: Antigen specificity is unknown.

Germline CDR1 is LNHDA and CDR2 is SQIVND (reference sequence). The CDR3 spans 15 residues. J gave up 4 bases and V 2 bases, and 6 bases lay outside the gene matches. The sequencing input was naive CD8+ T cells sorted from blood. The chain couples TRBV19 to TRBJ2-7; 9 bases are a match to TRBD2. The sequence was obtained from a woman in her 30s in good health. The CDR3 region is CASSIRLAVGYEQYF. In nucleotides, the CDR3 is TGTGCCAGTAGTATAAGACTAGCGGTTGGGTACGAGCAGTACTTC.